Included here is one TCR beta chain sequence, with context. The data are from a study of cytomegalovirus exposure and HLA in healthy donors. This CDR3 is 15 amino acids long. Trimming left V 6 bases short and J 4 bases short, with 18 bases between. CDR1 MNHEY and CDR2 SMNVEV come from the germline V gene (reference sequence). With 60 Vbeta and 13 Jbeta primers, the PCR was carried out. Libraries were prepared by immunoSEQ multiplex PCR; TCRdb keeps only in-frame clonotypes and omits some of them. The sample records under 150,000 clones, 82% being singletons. The sample was PBMCs. The origin of this receptor is a woman younger than 35 in good health and CMV-seronegative. This chain uses TRBV27 with TRBJ2-5, with a tentative D call TRBD2 (6 bases). The CDR3 nucleotides read TGTGCCAGCAGCCAAGCCGGGACTCAGATAGAGACCCAGTACTTC. Protein product: CASSQAGTQIETQYF.